This T cell receptor (beta chain) was observed in a study of T cells in Graves' hyperthyroidism and ophthalmopathy. CDR1 and CDR2 (germline): KGHSH, LQKENI. CDR3 length: 12 amino acids. The V gene lost 5 bases and the J gene lost 4 bases, with 5 bases spanning the gap. Patients were excluded for uncontrolled infection, other autoimmune disease, pregnancy or lactation. Diagnosing involved the use of clinical symptoms, serum thyroxine and TRAb, thyroid ultrasound and orbital computed tomography. This clonotype was observed at least ten times. Amplified TCR beta CDR3 regions came from RNA transcripts. TCR CDR3 regions were first amplified by RT-PCR with HTBI primers. MiXCR was run by TCRdb on the multiplex PCR reads, yielding one entry per CDR3 protein. The data contain fewer than 750,000 distinct CDR3 sequences, about 14% of them singletons.

The receptor was derived from a woman aged 45-65 years with Graves' ophthalmopathy. The sequencing sample was made of blood. V usage is TRBV18 and J usage is TRBJ2-2, with D hard to call. CDR3 bases: TGTGCCAGCTCAGGGTCCACCGGGGAGCTGTTTTTT. Amino acid sequence: CASSGSTGELFF.